The present T cell receptor (beta chain) was sequenced within a study of Tregs in tolerant kidney transplant recipients. Overall study findings and caveats: Expanding Tregs on activated donor B cells appeared to best identify donor-specific TCRbeta clones.

Recipients received nonmyeloablative bone marrow transplants from related graft donors, with transient mixed chimerism. CD4+CD25+CD127- Tregs, CD4+CD25- non-Tregs, CD4 and CD8 cells were sorted. Produced via immunoSEQ multiplex PCR; TCRdb's table is partial and in-frame only. The clone table shows 14,000 or so clones, with the ten largest holding roughly 29%. Note on this clone: Its antigen remains unidentified. The observed sequence ends 3 residues before the CDR3 terminus, with the missing tail filled in from the germline J gene.

CDR1 and CDR2 from the germline V gene are GTSNPN and SVGIG (reference sequence). Trimming pared 4 bases from V and 0 bases from J, leaving 13 bases between. The CDR3 spans 15 residues. The chain uses TRBV30 and TRBJ2-1; the D gene is possibly TRBD2 (6 bases). The sequence was collected from a human patient who received a combined kidney and bone marrow transplant. The graft donor may be the source of some T cells. Sequenced here: CD8+ T cells from blood (PBMCs), sampled 6 months after the transplant. CDR3 DNA, as far as it was read: TGTGCCTGGAAAGGGACTCGGAGCTCCTACAATGAG. The encoded protein is CAWKGTRSSYNE. The whole CDR3 reads CAWKGTRSSYNEQFF.